Below, one T cell receptor beta chain is given with its context. Here immunoSEQ multiplex PCR was the method, and the copy in TCRdb shows in-frame clones only, minus some. The sample lists under 200,000 clones; around four fifths were seen once. Germline CDR1 reads LNHDA; CDR2 reads SQIVND (reference sequence). This CDR3 has 15 residues. V was clipped by 3 bases and J by 6 bases; unmatched bases: 7. The data derive from a study of blood T cell repertoires in COVID-19. Study summary: Acute-phase and convalescent COVID-19 samples originated in the United States, Italy and Spain. Sources were T cells, B-cell-depleted T cells, or PBMCs; the material itself was cDNA or gDNA.

The V gene is TRBV19, the J gene TRBJ2-1; TRBD1 matches at 8 bases. Sequencing used peripheral blood. This receptor was obtained from a man aged 40-49 years who had recovered from COVID-19. Here the CDR3 reads CASSILQGAGNEQFF. Here the CDR3 DNA reads TGTGCCAGTAGTATTCTCCAGGGGGCGGGCAATGAGCAGTTCTTC. The full variable domain, rest sourced from reference TRBV19 and TRBJ2-1, is DGGITQSPKYLFRKEGQNVTLSCEQNLNHDAMYWYRQDPGQGLRLIYYSQIVNDFQKGDIAEGYSVSREKKESFPLTVTSAQKNPTAFYLCASSILQGAGNEQFFGPGTRLTVL.